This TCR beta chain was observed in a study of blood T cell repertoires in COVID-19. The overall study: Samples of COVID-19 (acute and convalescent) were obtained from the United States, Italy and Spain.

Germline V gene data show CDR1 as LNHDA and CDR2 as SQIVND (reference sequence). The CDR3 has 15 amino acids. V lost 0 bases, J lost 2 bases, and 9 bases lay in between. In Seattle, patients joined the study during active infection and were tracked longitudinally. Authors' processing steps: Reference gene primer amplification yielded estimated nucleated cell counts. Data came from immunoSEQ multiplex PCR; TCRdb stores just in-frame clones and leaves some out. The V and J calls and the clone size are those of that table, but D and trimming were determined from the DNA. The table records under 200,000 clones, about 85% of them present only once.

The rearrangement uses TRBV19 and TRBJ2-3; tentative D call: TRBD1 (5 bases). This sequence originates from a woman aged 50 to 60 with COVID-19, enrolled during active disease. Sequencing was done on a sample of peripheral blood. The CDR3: CASSIEARVTDTQYF. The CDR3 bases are TGTGCCAGTAGTATAGAGGCCAGGGTCACAGATACGCAGTATTTT.